This TCR beta chain stems from a study of technical replicates of blood from a few donors. TCRdb's copy holds only in-frame clones and misses some; the assay was immunoSEQ multiplex PCR. Of fewer than 80,000 clones in the sample, 80% to 90% were seen once. The germline gives CDR1 SGHTA, CDR2 FQGNSA. The CDR3 runs 13 residues. V gave up 4 bases and J gave up 8 bases; unmatched junction bases: 5. The chain recombines TRBV7-2 with TRBJ1-2; TRBD1 agrees at 9 bases. The specimen was PBMCs. The origin of this receptor is a human donor in good health. Some clones in this sample may be carry-over from other donors' samples. The CDR3 DNA sequence: TGTGCCAGCAGCTATACAGGGGGCCTGGGCTACACCTTC. Translation gives CASSYTGGLGYTF.